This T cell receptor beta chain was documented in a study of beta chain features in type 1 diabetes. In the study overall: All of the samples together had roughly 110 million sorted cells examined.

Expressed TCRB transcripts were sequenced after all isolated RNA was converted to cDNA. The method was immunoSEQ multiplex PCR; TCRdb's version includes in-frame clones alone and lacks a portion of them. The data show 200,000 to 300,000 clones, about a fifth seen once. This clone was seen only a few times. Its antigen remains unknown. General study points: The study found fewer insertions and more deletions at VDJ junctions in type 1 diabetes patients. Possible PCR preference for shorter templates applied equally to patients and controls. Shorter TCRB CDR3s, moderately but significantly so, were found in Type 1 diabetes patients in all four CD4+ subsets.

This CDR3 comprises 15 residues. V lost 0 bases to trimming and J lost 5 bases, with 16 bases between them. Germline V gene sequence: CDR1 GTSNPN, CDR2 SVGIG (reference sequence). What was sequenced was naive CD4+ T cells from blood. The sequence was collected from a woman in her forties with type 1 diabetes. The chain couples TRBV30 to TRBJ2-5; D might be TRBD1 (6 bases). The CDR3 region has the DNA TGTGCCTGGAGTGTTTGGGCAGGGGTTGGGGAGACCCAGTACTTC. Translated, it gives CAWSVWAGVGETQYF. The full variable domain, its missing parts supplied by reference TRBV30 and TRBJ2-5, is SQTIHQWPATLVQPVGSPLSLECTVEGTSNPNLYWYRQAAGRGLQLLFYSVGIGQISSEVPQNLSASRPQDRQFILSSKKLLLSDSGFYLCAWSVWAGVGETQYFGPGTRLLVL.